Below, one T cell receptor (beta chain) is given with its context. The data were obtained in a study of T cell changes during pregnancy in multiple sclerosis. Clones were sequenced by immunoSEQ multiplex PCR, and TCRdb holds only the in-frame ones, with some missing. The sample records about 36,000 clones, roughly 89% being singletons. V was clipped by 1 base and J by 4 bases; unmatched bases: 3. Per the germline V gene, CDR1 is MNHNS and CDR2 is SASEGT. This CDR3 spans 15 amino acids. This specimen consisted of CD4+ T cells from peripheral blood mononuclear cells, obtained in the second trimester of pregnancy. The receptor was derived from a female donor in good health, enrolled as a control in a pregnancy study. This rearrangement joins TRBV6-1 to TRBJ2-2, with 7 positions matching TRBD2. CDR3 coding DNA: TGTGCCAGCAGTGAAGAAGGGAGGGCCACCGGGGAGCTGTTTTTT. Its protein is CASSEEGRATGELFF.